The present T cell receptor (beta chain) was sequenced within a study of T cell changes during pregnancy in multiple sclerosis. The data were produced by immunoSEQ multiplex PCR, yet TCRdb's version contains in-frame clones alone and is incomplete. Of around 34,000 clones listed, 85% to 90% are singletons. CDR3 length equals 16 residues. Germline lookup yields CDR1 LGHNA and CDR2 YNFKEQ. With 1 base removed from V and 3 bases from J, the gap between germline ends came to 12 bases. J is TRBJ2-2 and V is TRBV4-2; possible D gene TRBD1, 5 bases. Sequencing was performed on CD8+ T cells from peripheral blood mononuclear cells, taken after pregnancy. The TCR comes from a female donor with multiple sclerosis, enrolled in a pregnancy study. For the CDR3, the DNA is TGTGCCAGCAGCCAAGCCCCTCAGGGTGACACCGGGGAGCTGTTTTTT. Its translation is CASSQAPQGDTGELFF.